The 16 T cell receptor beta chains below were found in one sample sequenced in a study of cytomegalovirus exposure and HLA in healthy donors. Only in-frame clones appear in the TCRdb table, and some are missing; sequencing was by immunoSEQ multiplex PCR. The data show over 120,000 clones, about 95% seen once. The specimen was PBMCs. These TCRs come from a man between 18 and 29 years old in good health and CMV-seropositive.

The chain combines TRBV5-1 with TRBJ1-3; 8 bases are shared with TRBD1. V was clipped by 0 bases and J by 4 bases; unmatched bases: 0. CDR1 and CDR2 from the germline V gene are SGHRS and YFSETQ. The length of the CDR3 is 14 residues. CDR3 region: CASSLGTGGNTIYF. CDR3 bases: TGCGCCAGCAGCTTGGGGACAGGGGGAAACACCATATATTTT.

The chain employs TRBV5-1 and TRBJ1-1, with 9 nucleotides matching TRBD1. CDR3 size: 15 residues. In germline, CDR1 is SGHRS, CDR2 YFSETQ. With 4 bases clipped from V and 1 base from J, the junction kept 5 bases outside the gene matches. As DNA, the CDR3 is TGCGCCAGCAGCCCGAACAGGGGGCGGAACACTGAAGCTTTCTTT. Protein sequence: CASSPNRGRNTEAFF.

This clone was seen just once. This rearrangement joins TRBV11-2 to TRBJ1-4, with a possible D match to TRBD1 (5 bases). Germline CDR1 is SGHAT and CDR2 is FQNNGV. V was cut by 5 bases and J by 4 bases, with 17 bases left in between. The length of the CDR3 is 16 residues. The CDR3 here is CASSPLPGVGNEKLFF. CDR3 in DNA: TGTGCCAGCAGCCCCCTCCCGGGGGTCGGTAATGAAAAACTGTTTTTT.

A note on this clone: This specimen includes other DNA sequences encoding the same CDR3. V usage is TRBV27 and J usage is TRBJ1-1; no clear D gene. The CDR3 is 13 amino acids. The ends were cut back, 0 bases at V and 1 base at J, with 3 bases in the middle. CDR1 and CDR2 (germline): MNHEY, SMNVEV (reference sequence). CDR3 sequence: CASSLSRNTEAFF. The CDR3, as DNA: TGTGCCAGCAGTTTATCGCGGAACACTGAAGCTTTCTTT.

This clone has a single count. This chain connects TRBV4-1 to TRBJ2-1; the D gene is possibly TRBD1 (6 bases). V was shortened by 4 bases and J by 5 bases, with 9 bases between the two germline ends. Germline V gives CDR1 MGHRA, CDR2 YSYEKL. CDR3 size: 13 residues. Written as DNA, the CDR3 is TGCGCCAGCAGCCCGGACAGAAACAATGAGCAGTTCTTC. Its protein is CASSPDRNNEQFF.

The chain has TRBV15 and TRBJ1-1, with TRBD1 identical over 7 bases. The V segment lost 1 base and the J segment 3 bases; nucleotides outside the gene matches: 11. Germline V gene sequence: CDR1 LNHNV, CDR2 YYDKDF (reference sequence). CDR3 length equals 17 residues. The CDR3 region has the DNA TGTGCCACCAGCAGAGTCGAAACAGGGGATTCGGACACTGAAGCTTTCTTT. Amino acids: CATSRVETGDSDTEAFF.

J is TRBJ2-1 and V is TRBV7-8; 7 bases line up with TRBD2. The CDR3 length is 14 residues. Germline V gene sequence: CDR1 SGHVS, CDR2 FQNEAQ. V lost 1 base and J lost 6; bases outside the gene matches: 3. The CDR3 region has the DNA TGTGCCAGCAGCTTAGGCTCTAGCGGCAATGAGCAGTTCTTC. Its protein is CASSLGSSGNEQFF.

This chain connects TRBV12-5 to TRBJ1-2; 8 bases align to TRBD1. V was pared by 2 bases and J by 3 bases, with 5 bases of the junction left unmatched. CDR1 LGHNT and CDR2 FRNRAP come from the germline V gene. The CDR3 is 15 residues long. CDR3 coding DNA: TGTGCTAGTGGTTTGACCGGACAGGGCCACTATGGCTACACCTTC. It encodes CASGLTGQGHYGYTF.

The V call is TRBV5-1, the J call TRBJ2-6; tentative D call: TRBD1 (5 bases). V was pared by 3 bases and J by 5 bases, with 9 bases between. This CDR3 contains 14 residues. Germline V CDR1 and CDR2: SGHRS, YFSETQ. Written as DNA, the CDR3 is TGCGCCAGCAGCTGGGGCCCGTGGGCCAACGTCCTGACTTTC. It yields the protein CASSWGPWANVLTF.

The CDR3 coding sequence is TGTGCCAGCAGCTTTAGCGGGAGTGGCGTCAATGAGCAGTTCTTC. Its protein product is CASSFSGSGVNEQFF. V gene TRBV7-3 combines with J gene TRBJ2-1; 9 nucleotides agree with TRBD2. V shed 3 bases and J 6 bases; nucleotides not matched to a gene: 6. There are 15 residues in the CDR3. Germline values: CDR1 SGHTA, CDR2 FQGTGA.

The chain carries TRBV5-4 and TRBJ1-2; no firm D call. Trimming pared 3 bases from V and 5 bases from J, leaving 14 bases between. This CDR3 comprises 14 residues. The germline CDR1 and CDR2 sequences are SGHNT and YYREEE (reference sequence). Written as DNA, the CDR3 is TGTGCCAGCAGCTCCTACGTCGTCGAGTATGGCTACACCTTC. It translates to CASSSYVVEYGYTF.

This clone was recorded once. The genes are TRBV5-4 and TRBJ2-7; 7 nucleotides match TRBD2. V shed 2 bases and J 6 bases; nucleotides not matched to a gene: 11. This CDR3 has 15 residues. CDR1 is SGHNT and CDR2 is YYREEE in the germline V gene (reference sequence). The CDR3 bases are TGTGCCAGCAGCTTAGGCGGGAGTACTCTCGGCGAGCAGTACTTC. Its protein is CASSLGGSTLGEQYF.

The V gene is TRBV10-2, the J gene TRBJ1-4; 9 bases align to TRBD1. CDR1 and CDR2 (germline): WSHSY, SAAADI. CDR3 size: 18 residues. The V gene end was trimmed by 0 bases and the J gene end by 6 bases; junction bases not matched to a gene: 11. This CDR3 reads CASSESGTGKGVDEKLFF. The CDR3 DNA is TGCGCCAGCAGTGAGTCGGGGACAGGGAAGGGTGTGGATGAAAAACTGTTTTTT.

Details on this clone: The sample carries other DNA sequences with the same CDR3. The chain carries TRBV10-3 and TRBJ2-7; D is unclear. CDR1 is ENHRY and CDR2 is SYGVKD in the germline V gene. V lost 3 bases, J lost 4 bases, and 4 bases lay in between. This CDR3 is 11 amino acids long. CDR3 region: CAISDGYEQYF. In DNA, the CDR3 is TGTGCCATCAGTGACGGGTACGAGCAGTACTTC.

The chain has TRBV5-1 and TRBJ2-3, with 10 bases fitting TRBD2. The CDR3 is made up of 15 amino acids. The ends lost 2 bases at V and 1 base at J; junction bases unmatched: 1. Germline values: CDR1 SGHRS, CDR2 YFSETQ. CDR3 nucleotides: TGCGCCAGCAGCTTCGGGACTAGCGGCACAGATACGCAGTATTTT. Its translation is CASSFGTSGTDTQYF.

This chain links TRBV15 with TRBJ2-1, with 9 bases that match TRBD1. The germline CDR1 and CDR2 sequences are LNHNV and YYDKDF (reference sequence). J lost 8 bases, V lost 5 bases, and 10 bases had no gene match. This CDR3 has 15 residues. CDR3 coding DNA: TGTGCCACCAGCGTACGGGACAGGGATGTGGATGAGCAGTTCTTC. Translation gives CATSVRDRDVDEQFF.